Following are 23 T cell receptor beta chains from one sample sequenced in a study of cytomegalovirus exposure and HLA in healthy donors. It was with 60 Vbeta and 13 Jbeta primers that the PCR ran. Some clones are missing from TCRdb's copy, which holds only in-frame ones; the method was immunoSEQ multiplex PCR. The sample includes about 190,000 clones, approximately 82% of them seen just once. Specimen: PBMCs. The receptors originated from a woman aged 18-30 years in good health and CMV-seropositive.

This rearrangement joins TRBV5-1 to TRBJ1-5; D may be TRBD1 (5 bases). Germline V CDR1 and CDR2: SGHRS, YFSETQ. Trimming cost V 0 bases and J 2 bases, with 9 bases left between them. The CDR3 is 15 amino acids. The CDR3 coding sequence is TGCGCCAGCAGCTTGGAAGGGGTGCGCAATCAGCCCCAGCATTTT. The encoded protein is CASSLEGVRNQPQHF.

V gene TRBV27 combines with J gene TRBJ1-1; 8 bases fit TRBD1. The CDR3 is 14 amino acids. CDR1 is MNHEY and CDR2 is SMNVEV in the germline V gene (reference sequence). The V gene end was trimmed by 5 bases and the J gene end by 6 bases; junction bases not matched to a gene: 8. The CDR3 loop is CASSLHGQGPEAFF. CDR3 DNA sequence: TGTGCCAGCAGTCTCCACGGACAGGGCCCTGAAGCTTTCTTT.

On this clone: The junction departs from the called germline gene at one end, perhaps through a read error. In the same sample, other DNA sequences code for this CDR3. J is TRBJ1-4 and V is TRBV7-9; D unclear. CDR1 SEHNR and CDR2 FQNEAQ come from the germline V gene (reference sequence). The CDR3 spans 16 residues. In DNA, the CDR3 is TGCGCCAGCAGCTTATGGAGTTTAGCAACGAATGAAAAACTGTTTTTT. It translates to CASSLWSLATNEKLFF.

CDR3 region: CASSLDPPGLGSYTF. CDR3 nucleotides: TGTGCCAGCAGCTTAGACCCCCCAGGGTTGGGAAGCTACACCTTC. The chain recombines TRBV7-2 with TRBJ1-2; tentative D call: TRBD1 (5 bases). The CDR3 length is 15 residues. Trimming removed 1 base at V and 9 bases at J, with 18 bases between. CDR1 and CDR2 from the germline V gene are SGHTA and FQGNSA.

This chain connects TRBV5-8 to TRBJ1-4, with TRBD1 as a possible D gene (5 bases). This CDR3 is 14 amino acids long. The V gene lost 5 bases and the J gene lost 8 bases, with 16 bases spanning the gap. The germline V gene has CDR1 SGHTS and CDR2 YDEGEE. DNA of the CDR3: TGTGCCAGCAGGTATCGGGGGACCGCAGAAAAACTGTTTTTT. It yields the protein CASRYRGTAEKLFF.

The chain combines TRBV18 with TRBJ1-1; 7 bases line up with TRBD1. Unmatched junction bases numbered 6, after V lost 3 bases and J lost 5 bases. Per the germline V gene, CDR1 is KGHSH and CDR2 is LQKENI. The CDR3 runs to 14 residues. The CDR3 DNA is TGTGCCAGCTCACCGGAGACAGGGCAGACTGAAGCTTTCTTT. Its protein is CASSPETGQTEAFF.

This chain connects TRBV11-3 to TRBJ2-1; 7 nucleotides align to TRBD1. There are 16 residues in the CDR3. Germline CDR1 SGHNT, CDR2 YENEEA. Trimming at V came to 3 bases and at J to 8 bases, leaving 13 bases not matched to a gene. CDR3 protein: CASSFPETGIFDEQFF. For the CDR3, the DNA is TGTGCCAGCAGCTTTCCGGAGACAGGGATTTTCGATGAGCAGTTCTTC.

V usage is TRBV28 and J usage is TRBJ2-3; possibly TRBD2 for D (6 bases). The CDR3 totals 13 residues. CDR1 and CDR2 (germline): MDHEN, SYDVKM. V was cut by 6 bases and J by 6 bases, with 13 bases left in between. The CDR3 DNA reads as TGTGCCAGCAGCCCCGGGGGTACCGATACGCAGTATTTT. Residues: CASSPGGTDTQYF.

The chain uses TRBV5-1 and TRBJ1-6; 7 bases are shared with TRBD1. The CDR3 covers 16 residues. Germline V CDR1 and CDR2: SGHRS, YFSETQ. The V gene end was trimmed by 4 bases and the J gene end by 7 bases; junction bases not matched to a gene: 11. CDR3: CASSGGDRVGNSPLHF. The DNA for the CDR3 is TGCGCCAGCAGCGGCGGTGACAGGGTCGGGAATTCACCCCTCCACTTT.

The chain combines TRBV9 with TRBJ1-2, with 8 bases matching TRBD1. Germline assignment: CDR1 SGDLS and CDR2 YYNGEE. With V trimmed by 0 bases and J by 4 bases, 5 bases remained unmatched. The CDR3 contains 15 residues. The DNA for the CDR3 is TGTGCCAGCAGCGTAGCCGGACAGGGAGGCTATGGCTACACCTTC. Protein product: CASSVAGQGGYGYTF.

The CDR3 is CAWSPGLAGGTDTQYF. CDR3 nucleotides: TGTGCCTGGAGTCCGGGACTAGCGGGGGGCACAGATACGCAGTATTTT. The chain combines TRBV30 with TRBJ2-3, with 14 bases aligning to TRBD2. V was clipped by 2 bases and J by 1 base; unmatched bases: 2. Per germline, CDR1 GTSNPN and CDR2 SVGIG (reference sequence). The CDR3 loop spans 16 amino acids.

The genes are TRBV12-2 and TRBJ2-4; TRBD2 is the table's D call and was not checked against the DNA. TRBV12-2 is tagged as a pseudogene. The CDR3 totals 14 residues. CDR3 protein: CASRLDGLGGIQYF. DNA for the CDR3: TGTGCAAGTCGCTTAGATGGCCTAGGCGGCATTCAGTACTTC.

A single count supports this clone. CDR3 nucleotides: TGTGCCAGCAGTTTCTCCAGGGCCTATGGCTACACCTTC. Its translation: CASSFSRAYGYTF. V usage is TRBV28 and J usage is TRBJ1-2; a possible D gene is TRBD1 (5 bases). Trimming pared 3 bases from V and 4 bases from J, leaving 9 bases between. CDR3 length: 13 residues. CDR1 and CDR2 (germline): MDHEN, SYDVKM.

This chain connects TRBV5-6 to TRBJ2-2, with a possible D match to TRBD1 (5 bases). CDR1 is SGHDT, CDR2 YYEEEE, per germline. The CDR3 loop spans 15 amino acids. Trimming took 5 bases from V and 5 from J, leaving 16 bases between them. CDR3 DNA: TGTGCCAGCAGTTGGACACTCAGAAGTACCGGGGAGCTGTTTTTT. Translation gives CASSWTLRSTGELFF.

The J gene is TRBJ2-3, the V gene TRBV6-4, with D tentatively TRBD2 (6 bases). V dropped 5 bases and J dropped 3 bases, with 12 bases sitting between them. The germline gives CDR1 MRHNA, CDR2 SNTAGT. The CDR3 length is 14 residues. DNA for the CDR3: TGTGCCAGCAGTCAGGGCGGGGAGACAGATACGCAGTATTTT. Translated, it gives CASSQGGETDTQYF.

The V gene is TRBV6-6, the J gene TRBJ2-7; 9 bases fit TRBD1. In germline, CDR1 is MNHNY, CDR2 SVGAGI (reference sequence). The CDR3 spans 15 residues. With V trimmed by 4 bases and J by 0 bases, 4 bases remained unmatched. The CDR3 protein is CASSSGTGFSYEQYV. The CDR3 DNA reads as TGTGCCAGCAGTTCCGGGACAGGGTTCTCCTACGAGCAGTACGTC.

The chain has TRBV2 and TRBJ1-2, with D perhaps TRBD1 (5 bases). V lost 10 bases and J lost 2, with 17 bases in between. The CDR3 is 14 residues long. Germline V lookup: CDR1 SNHLY, CDR2 FYNNEI. DNA for the CDR3: TGTGCCACACAATCAGGGTATGAGAACTATGGCTACACCTTC. Its translation is CATQSGYENYGYTF.

The V call is TRBV19, the J call TRBJ1-1, with D possibly being TRBD1 (5 bases). Between the trimmed V and J ends, which lost 10 bases and 4 bases, there was a span of 16 bases. Germline V gives CDR1 LNHDA, CDR2 SQIVND (reference sequence). This CDR3 comprises 13 residues. In DNA form, the CDR3 reads TGTGCCACCTGGGGCGAAGTGGGCACTGAAGCTTTCTTT. Its translation is CATWGEVGTEAFF.

This clone was recorded a few times. The chain uses TRBV6-5 and TRBJ1-1; 11 positions match TRBD1. V gave up 6 bases and J gave up 2 bases; unmatched junction bases: 5. The CDR3 spans 15 residues. Germline values: CDR1 MNHEY, CDR2 SVGAGI. DNA for the CDR3: TGTGCCAGCAGACCCGGGACAGGGGGAAACACTGAAGCTTTCTTT. The encoded protein is CASRPGTGGNTEAFF.

The chain links TRBV7-2 to TRBJ2-7; TRBD2 matches at 7 bases. J was trimmed by 3 bases and V by 4 bases; bases with no gene match: 6. The CDR3 extends over 14 amino acids. Germline CDR1 and CDR2: SGHTA and FQGNSA. The CDR3 region is CASSYFTGGYEQYV. In DNA, the CDR3 is TGTGCCAGCAGCTATTTTACGGGGGGCTACGAGCAGTACGTC.

The chain recombines TRBV5-6 with TRBJ1-2; no firm D call. Germline loops: CDR1 SGHDT, CDR2 YYEEEE. This CDR3 region has 14 residues. The V gene lost 0 bases and the J gene lost 7 bases, with 13 bases spanning the gap. As DNA, the CDR3 is TGTGCCAGCAGCTTGGTTACTTCAATTGGTGGCTACACCTTC. It translates to CASSLVTSIGGYTF.

J is TRBJ1-2 and V is TRBV9, with TRBD1 matching 7 bases. Germline CDR1 reads SGDLS; CDR2 reads YYNGEE. The CDR3 contains 15 residues. The trim removed 3 bases at V and 5 bases at J, leaving 10 bases unmatched. This CDR3 is CASSDPTGFQYGYTF. CDR3 bases: TGTGCCAGCAGCGATCCGACAGGGTTCCAATATGGCTACACCTTC. Looking up the rest from reference TRBV9 and TRBJ1-2 gives the full variable domain: DSGVTQTPKHLITATGQRVTLRCSPRSGDLSVYWYQQSLDQGLQFLIQYYNGEERAKGNILERFSAQQFPDLHSELNLSSLELGDSALYFCASSDPTGFQYGYTFGSGTRLTVV.

J is TRBJ1-6 and V is TRBV5-5, with a possible D match to TRBD1 (6 bases). This CDR3 has 13 amino acids. Germline V gene data show CDR1 as SGHKS and CDR2 as YYEKEE (reference sequence). V lost 4 bases and J 9 bases, leaving 11 bases between the germline ends. The CDR3 loop is CASSSSGVSPLHF. CDR3 sequence (DNA): TGTGCCAGCAGCAGCTCAGGGGTTTCACCCCTCCACTTT. Complete variable domain (other parts from reference TRBV5-5 and TRBJ1-6): DAGVTQSPTHLIKTRGQQVTLRCSPISGHKSVSWYQQVLGQGPQFIFQYYEKEERGRGNFPDRFSARQFPNYSSELNVNALLLGDSALYLCASSSSGVSPLHFGNGTRLTVT.